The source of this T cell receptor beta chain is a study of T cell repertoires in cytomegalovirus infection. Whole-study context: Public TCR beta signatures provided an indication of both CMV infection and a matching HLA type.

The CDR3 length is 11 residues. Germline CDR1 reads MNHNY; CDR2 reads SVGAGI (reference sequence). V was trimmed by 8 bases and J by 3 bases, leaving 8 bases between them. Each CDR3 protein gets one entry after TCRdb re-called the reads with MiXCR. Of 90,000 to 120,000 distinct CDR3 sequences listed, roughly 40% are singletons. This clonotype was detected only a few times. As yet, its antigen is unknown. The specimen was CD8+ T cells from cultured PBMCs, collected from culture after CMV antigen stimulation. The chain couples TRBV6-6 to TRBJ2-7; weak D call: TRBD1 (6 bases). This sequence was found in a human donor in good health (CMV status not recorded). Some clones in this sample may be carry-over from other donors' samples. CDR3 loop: CASPQGYEQYF. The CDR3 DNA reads TGTGCCAGCCCACAGGGCTACGAGCAGTACTTC.